Listed here is a single T cell receptor (beta chain). The antigen is unknown. Germline values: CDR1 LNHDA, CDR2 SQIVND (reference sequence). The germline V and J ends were trimmed by 5 bases and 7 bases, with 36 bases remaining between them. There are 20 residues in the CDR3. Libraries were prepared by immunoSEQ multiplex PCR; TCRdb keeps only in-frame clonotypes and omits some of them. The sample yields 95,000 to 150,000 clones, around nine tenths seen once. This entry comes from a study of T cell responses to AZD1222 COVID-19 vaccine. Findings and caveats of the study: In all cases, repertoires were sampled only after the peak T cell response.

The sequencing used peripheral blood, collected on day 0 of AZD1222 vaccination. This rearrangement joins TRBV19 to TRBJ2-7; D may be TRBD2 (5 bases). This sequence was found in an adult in good health. The CDR3 sequence is CASSREGTGPVFGDRLEQYF. Here the CDR3 DNA reads TGTGCCAGTAGTCGAGAGGGTACCGGGCCAGTATTCGGGGATAGGTTGGAGCAGTACTTC.